The 14 T cell receptor beta chains reported below all come from one sample, sequenced in a study of blood T cell repertoires in COVID-19. The repertoire was sequenced with immunoSEQ multiplex PCR; TCRdb's copy has only in-frame clones and lacks some. The table lists about 160,000 clones, 84% of them singletons. The sample was PBMCs or T cells enriched from blood (not recorded which). The origin of the receptors is a man aged 45-60 years who had recovered from COVID-19.

This chain connects TRBV6-5 to TRBJ1-1; D possibly corresponds to TRBD1 (6 bases). CDR3 length: 13 residues. V lost 7 bases and J 1 base, leaving 10 bases between the germline ends. CDR1 and CDR2 (germline): MNHEY, SVGAGI. CDR3 nucleotides: TGTGCCAGCACCCCGGACAGGAACACTGAAGCTTTCTTT. Its protein is CASTPDRNTEAFF.

V usage is TRBV15 and J usage is TRBJ1-4, with a possible D match to TRBD1 (6 bases). The CDR3 is 15 amino acids. Trimming removed 1 base from V and 10 bases from J, with 16 bases in between. Germline CDR1 and CDR2: LNHNV and YYDKDF (reference sequence). The CDR3 sequence: CATSRGQGISVKLFF. The CDR3 region has the DNA TGTGCCACCAGCAGAGGGCAGGGGATATCTGTAAAACTGTTTTTT. The whole variable domain, remainder taken from reference TRBV15 and TRBJ1-4, is DAMVIQNPRYQVTQFGKPVTLSCSQTLNHNVMYWYQQKSSQAPKLLFHYYDKDFNNEADTPDNFQSRRPNTSFCFLDIRSPGLGDTAMYLCATSRGQGISVKLFFGSGTQLSVL.

V and J are TRBV5-4 and TRBJ2-2; 7 bases are shared with TRBD1. Looked up from germline, CDR1 is SGHNT and CDR2 is YYREEE (reference sequence). V was pared by 4 bases and J by 3 bases, with 3 bases of the junction left unmatched. There are 14 residues in the CDR3. CDR3 in amino acids: CASSLDRYTGELFF. In nucleotides, the CDR3 is TGTGCCAGCAGCCTGGACAGGTACACCGGGGAGCTGTTTTTT.

V is TRBV7-6 and J is TRBJ2-1; weak D call: TRBD2 (6 bases). This CDR3 has 16 amino acids. Germline values: CDR1 SGHVS, CDR2 FNYEAQ. Trimming shortened V by 1 base and J by 4 bases, and 14 bases separated the two germline ends. The CDR3 region is CASSLVGAGPYNEQFF. CDR3 bases: TGTGCCAGCAGCTTAGTTGGCGCGGGGCCATACAATGAGCAGTTCTTC. Supplemented by reference TRBV7-6 and TRBJ2-1, the full variable domain reads GAGVSQSPRYKVTKRGQDVALRCDPISGHVSLYWYRQALGQGPEFLTYFNYEAQQDKSGLPNDRFSAERPEGSISTLTIQRTEQRDSAMYRCASSLVGAGPYNEQFFGPGTRLTVL.

The chain has TRBV7-2 and TRBJ2-7, with D tentatively TRBD1 (6 bases). V was cut by 1 base and J by 3 bases, with 16 bases left in between. Per the germline V gene, CDR1 is SGHTA and CDR2 is FQGNSA. This CDR3 spans 16 amino acids. The CDR3 DNA reads as TGTGCCAGCAGCTTAGTAGGTCAGGGGTGGAACTACGAGCAGTACTTC. Translation gives CASSLVGQGWNYEQYF.

The J gene is TRBJ2-5, the V gene TRBV4-3; 10 positions match TRBD2. The V gene end was trimmed by 3 bases and the J gene end by 5 bases; junction bases not matched to a gene: 6. The length of the CDR3 is 15 residues. The germline CDR1 and CDR2 sequences are LGHNA and YSLEER. The CDR3 sequence: CASSHTSGVGETQYF. The CDR3 nucleotides read TGCGCCAGCAGCCATACTAGCGGGGTCGGGGAGACCCAGTACTTC.

This clone turned up a few times. The chain couples TRBV6-1 to TRBJ1-1, with unresolved D. The length of the CDR3 is 15 residues. Germline CDR1 MNHNS, CDR2 SASEGT. Trimming stripped 0 bases from V and 1 base from J, with 9 bases between. The CDR3 here is CASSEAWAPNTEAFF. CDR3 DNA sequence: TGTGCCAGCAGTGAAGCGTGGGCACCGAACACTGAAGCTTTCTTT.

J is TRBJ1-2 and V is TRBV21-1. TRBV21-1 is assigned pseudogene status. The CDR3 extends over 9 amino acids. The CDR3 DNA follows: TGTGCCAGCTACTTTGGCTACACCTTC. This encodes CASYFGYTF.

V is TRBV27 and J is TRBJ1-6, with D unclear. The ends were cut back, 3 bases at V and 2 bases at J, with 8 bases in the middle. CDR3 size: 15 residues. Germline V lookup: CDR1 MNHEY, CDR2 SMNVEV (reference sequence). The CDR3 is CASSLWAAYNSPLHF. In nucleotides, the CDR3 is TGTGCCAGCAGTTTGTGGGCAGCCTATAATTCACCCCTCCACTTT.

The rearrangement links TRBV5-4 to TRBJ1-1, with 9 bases lining up with TRBD1. This CDR3 is built from 15 residues. CDR1 and CDR2 from the germline V gene are SGHNT and YYREEE (reference sequence). The V and J ends lost 4 bases and 4 bases, in that order; junction bases with no gene match: 8. DNA for the CDR3: TGTGCCAGCAGCAATCCCGGGACAGGGAGCACTGAAGCTTTCTTT. Encoded protein: CASSNPGTGSTEAFF. The full variable domain, with the rest looked up from reference TRBV5-4 and TRBJ1-1, is ETGVTQSPTHLIKTRGQQVTLRCSSQSGHNTVSWYQQALGQGPQFIFQYYREEENGRGNFPPRFSGLQFPNYSSELNVNALELDDSALYLCASSNPGTGSTEAFFGQGTRLTVV.

The chain is built from TRBV18 and TRBJ1-3; 8 positions agree with TRBD1. CDR1 KGHSH and CDR2 LQKENI come from the germline V gene. J was trimmed by 1 base and V by 3 bases; bases with no gene match: 5. This CDR3 is built from 16 residues. CDR3 nucleotides: TGTGCCAGCTCACCGGGACAGGTCCGATCTGGAAACACCATATATTTT. It translates to CASSPGQVRSGNTIYF. Together with reference TRBV18 and TRBJ1-3, the CDR3 gives the full variable domain: NAGVMQNPRHLVRRRGQEARLRCSPMKGHSHVYWYRQLPEEGLKFMVYLQKENIIDESGMPKERFSAEFPKEGPSILRIQQVVRGDSAAYFCASSPGQVRSGNTIYFGEGSWLTVV.

The rearrangement joins TRBV7-2 to TRBJ1-1; 10 bases line up with TRBD1. The CDR3 has 13 residues. J gave up 7 bases and V 4 bases, and 3 bases lay outside the gene matches. Germline V gene sequence: CDR1 SGHTA, CDR2 FQGNSA. The CDR3 protein is CASSSTGGFEAFF. CDR3 sequence (DNA): TGTGCCAGCAGCTCGACAGGGGGCTTTGAAGCTTTCTTT.

The chain uses TRBV30 and TRBJ1-3, with unresolved D. This CDR3 region has 15 residues. V shed 0 bases and J shed 0 bases, with 9 bases lying between them. The germline V gene encodes CDR1 GTSNPN and CDR2 SVGIG (reference sequence). The CDR3 nucleotides read TGTGCCTGGAGTGTAAGGCGGAACTCTGGAAACACCATATATTTT. This gives the protein CAWSVRRNSGNTIYF.

For this clone: A read error is likely here: a far larger clone is one base away. The genes are TRBV12-3 or TRBV12-4 and TRBJ1-2; possible D gene TRBD1, 5 bases. The CDR3 totals 13 residues. V was pared by 6 bases and J by 1 base, with 9 bases between. In nucleotides, the CDR3 is TGTGCCAGCAGCTTCGACAGTAACTATGGCTACACCTTC. This codes for CASSFDSNYGYTF.